These T cell receptor beta chains were read from a single sample in a study of identifying expanded T cells in peripheral blood. The assay was immunoSEQ multiplex PCR, and TCRdb's table has in-frame clones only and misses some. The sample records approximately 120,000 clones, about 87% being singletons. The specimen was blood. All receptors come from a person aged 18 to 70 in good health. CDR3s include the opening cysteine and the closing phenylalanine or tryptophan. D genes are given only for firm matches. The size field is filled for only some rows; it gives once, few, many or a size class.

d_call: -
v_call: TRBV7-2
clone_size: -
j_call: TRBJ2-7
cdr3_aa: CASSLHYEQYF
cdr3_nt: TGTGCCAGCAGCCTCCACTACGAGCAGTACTTC

d_call: -
v_call: TRBV4-2
clone_size: -
j_call: TRBJ1-5
cdr3_aa: CASSHDRNQPQHF
cdr3_nt: TGTGCCAGCAGCCACGACAGAAATCAGCCCCAGCATTTT

d_call: -
v_call: TRBV4-1
clone_size: -
j_call: TRBJ1-5
cdr3_aa: CASSQGQGQPQHF
cdr3_nt: TGCGCCAGCAGCCAAGGCCAGGGGCAGCCCCAGCATTTT

d_call: TRBD1
v_call: TRBV7-7
clone_size: -
j_call: TRBJ2-7
cdr3_aa: CASSSPGQEGHYEQYF
cdr3_nt: TGTGCCAGCAGCTCCCCCGGACAGGAAGGTCACTACGAGCAGTACTTC

d_call: -
v_call: TRBV30
clone_size: -
j_call: TRBJ1-1
cdr3_aa: CAWSLPTGNTEAFF
cdr3_nt: TGTGCCTGGAGCCTTCCCACAGGGAACACTGAAGCTTTCTTT

d_call: -
v_call: TRBV30
clone_size: -
j_call: TRBJ1-3
cdr3_aa: CAWRPGTHGNTIYF
cdr3_nt: TGTGCCTGGAGACCCGGGACGCATGGAAACACCATATATTTT

d_call: -
v_call: TRBV25-1
clone_size: -
j_call: TRBJ1-1
cdr3_aa: CASTNLGGNTEAFF
cdr3_nt: TGTGCCAGCACTAACCTGGGGGGGAACACTGAAGCTTTCTTT

d_call: TRBD2
v_call: TRBV10-3
clone_size: -
j_call: TRBJ2-1
cdr3_aa: CAISERGSSYNEQFF
cdr3_nt: TGTGCCATCAGCGAGCGGGGGAGCTCCTACAATGAGCAGTTCTTC

d_call: TRBD1
v_call: TRBV19
clone_size: -
j_call: TRBJ1-5
cdr3_aa: CASSSTPGQPRNQPQHF
cdr3_nt: TGTGCCAGTTCGTCAACACCGGGACAGCCCCGCAATCAGCCCCAGCATTTT

d_call: -
v_call: TRBV28
clone_size: once
j_call: TRBJ2-7
cdr3_aa: CASSLTAYEQYF
cdr3_nt: TGTGCCAGCAGTCTTACAGCCTACGAGCAGTACTTC

d_call: TRBD1
v_call: TRBV28
clone_size: -
j_call: TRBJ1-5
cdr3_aa: CASSPSNRGPQHF
cdr3_nt: TGTGCCAGCAGTCCATCCAACAGGGGGCCCCAGCATTTT

d_call: -
v_call: TRBV11-2
clone_size: -
j_call: TRBJ1-2
cdr3_aa: CASSKQLDGYTF
cdr3_nt: TGTGCCAGCAGCAAACAACTGGATGGCTACACCTTC

d_call: -
v_call: TRBV5-1
clone_size: -
j_call: TRBJ2-2
cdr3_aa: CASSAGGGIGELFF
cdr3_nt: TGCGCCAGCAGTGCCGGGGGAGGAATCGGGGAGCTGTTTTTT

d_call: TRBD2
v_call: TRBV11-2
clone_size: -
j_call: TRBJ2-3
cdr3_aa: CASSSGLAGGRSTDTQYF
cdr3_nt: TGTGCCAGCAGCTCCGGACTAGCGGGAGGCAGGAGCACAGATACGCAGTATTTT

d_call: TRBD1
v_call: TRBV30
clone_size: -
j_call: TRBJ1-1
cdr3_aa: CAGQGMNTEAFF
cdr3_nt: TGTGCCGGACAGGGCATGAACACTGAAGCTTTCTTT

d_call: TRBD1
v_call: TRBV5-8
clone_size: -
j_call: TRBJ1-5
cdr3_aa: CASSLDGGTGGEHF
cdr3_nt: TGTGCCAGCAGCTTAGACGGTGGGACAGGGGGCGAACATTTT

d_call: -
v_call: TRBV30
clone_size: -
j_call: TRBJ1-4
cdr3_aa: CAWSVSRQATNEKLFF
cdr3_nt: TGTGCCTGGAGTGTAAGCAGGCAAGCAACTAATGAAAAACTGTTTTTT

d_call: -
v_call: TRBV7-9
clone_size: -
j_call: TRBJ2-7
cdr3_aa: CASSPAGSVQYF
cdr3_nt: TGTGCCAGCAGTCCCGCGGGGTCGGTGCAGTACTTC

d_call: -
v_call: TRBV7-9
clone_size: -
j_call: TRBJ1-6
cdr3_aa: CASSSTSGTGSPLHF
cdr3_nt: TGTGCCAGCAGCTCAACGTCCGGAACGGGTTCACCCCTCCACTTT

d_call: -
v_call: TRBV30
clone_size: -
j_call: TRBJ1-3
cdr3_aa: CAWSGRGLVSPYSGNTIYF
cdr3_nt: TGTGCCTGGAGTGGCCGGGGGCTGGTATCCCCCTACTCTGGAAACACCATATATTTT

d_call: -
v_call: TRBV6-5
clone_size: -
j_call: TRBJ1-5
cdr3_aa: CASSSGAGGNQPQHF
cdr3_nt: TGTGCCAGCAGTTCCGGGGCCGGGGGCAATCAGCCCCAGCATTTT

d_call: -
v_call: TRBV5-1
clone_size: -
j_call: TRBJ2-5
cdr3_aa: CASSFLRSWETQYF
cdr3_nt: TGCGCCAGCAGCTTTCTGAGAAGCTGGGAGACCCAGTACTTC

d_call: -
v_call: TRBV10-3
clone_size: -
j_call: TRBJ1-2
cdr3_aa: CAISEMGQGGYTF
cdr3_nt: TGTGCCATCAGTGAAATGGGCCAAGGGGGCTACACCTTC

d_call: TRBD1
v_call: TRBV2
clone_size: -
j_call: TRBJ1-3
cdr3_aa: CASSERGTGGNTIYF
cdr3_nt: TGTGCCAGCAGTGAACGAGGGACAGGGGGAAACACCATATATTTT

d_call: TRBD1
v_call: TRBV27
clone_size: -
j_call: TRBJ1-2
cdr3_aa: CASRLTGTGPGYTF
cdr3_nt: TGTGCCAGCAGACTAACCGGGACAGGGCCTGGCTACACCTTC

d_call: -
v_call: TRBV5-4
clone_size: -
j_call: TRBJ1-1
cdr3_aa: CASSLGSNTEAFF
cdr3_nt: TGTGCCAGCAGCTTGGGCAGTAACACTGAAGCTTTCTTT

d_call: -
v_call: TRBV19
clone_size: -
j_call: TRBJ2-3
cdr3_aa: CASSPGQFTDTQYF
cdr3_nt: TGTGCCAGTAGTCCAGGACAGTTCACAGATACGCAGTATTTT

d_call: -
v_call: TRBV29-1
clone_size: -
j_call: TRBJ2-7
cdr3_aa: CSVEVDEQYF
cdr3_nt: TGCAGCGTTGAAGTGGACGAGCAGTACTTC

d_call: -
v_call: TRBV21-1
clone_size: -
j_call: TRBJ2-5
cdr3_aa: CASSKAEGAGEETQYF
cdr3_nt: TGTGCCAGCAGCAAAGCTGAGGGGGCGGGCGAAGAGACCCAGTACTTC

d_call: -
v_call: TRBV6-5
clone_size: -
j_call: TRBJ1-4
cdr3_aa: CASSYRGSDSNEKLFF
cdr3_nt: TGTGCCAGCAGTTACCGAGGGTCTGACTCGAATGAAAAACTGTTTTTT